Listed here are 29 T cell receptor beta chains from one sample, sequenced in a study of T-cell reconstitution after alpha-beta-depleted transplantation in children. A TCRbeta library incorporating unique molecular identifiers was prepared. TCRdb re-called the PCR reads through MiXCR, storing one row per CDR3 protein. The sample records approximately 980,000 distinct CDR3 sequences, around 30% being singletons. Specimen: PBMCs, mostly from graft donor cells, collected 360 days after TCRalphabeta/CD19-depleted stem cell transplant. The source of these receptors is a boy under two years old who had a stem cell transplant for SCID, so the T cells may come from the graft donor.

This clonotype was detected only a few times. V usage is TRBV12-3 or TRBV12-4 and J usage is TRBJ2-1; 9 positions agree with TRBD1. There are 14 residues in the CDR3. Unmatched junction bases numbered 6, after V lost 7 bases and J lost 5 bases. CDR3 in amino acids: CASNPGQGHNEQFF. CDR3 DNA: TGTGCCAGCAACCCGGGACAGGGCCACAATGAGCAGTTCTTC.

The chain carries TRBV5-1 and TRBJ2-1; 8 nucleotides align to TRBD2. Per the germline V gene, CDR1 is SGHRS and CDR2 is YFSETQ. V gave up 6 bases and J gave up 7 bases; unmatched junction bases: 9. This CDR3 spans 14 amino acids. The CDR3 reads CASTGGVAANEQFF. CDR3 bases: TGCGCCAGCACCGGGGGGGTCGCTGCGAATGAGCAGTTCTTC.

The CDR3 reads CASSKGQGQYNEQFF. In DNA form, the CDR3 reads TGTGCCAGCAGCAAGGGACAGGGGCAATACAATGAGCAGTTCTTC. The chain employs TRBV7-9 and TRBJ2-1, with TRBD1 identical over 10 bases. This CDR3 region has 15 residues. The V segment lost 5 bases and the J segment 4 bases; nucleotides outside the gene matches: 5. CDR1 SEHNR and CDR2 FQNEAQ come from the germline V gene (reference sequence).

This clonotype has more than one count but fewer than ten. The chain employs TRBV5-1 and TRBJ1-2, with TRBD1 matching 7 bases. CDR1 SGHRS and CDR2 YFSETQ come from the germline V gene. Trimming cost V 1 base and J 4 bases; bases outside gene matches: 7. The length of the CDR3 is 15 residues. CDR3 coding DNA: TGCGCCAGCAGCTTGTCGTGGGACAGCCCCTATGGCTACACCTTC. Residues: CASSLSWDSPYGYTF. The variable domain in full, with the rest retrieved from reference TRBV5-1 and TRBJ1-2, is KAGVTQTPRYLIKTRGQQVTLSCSPISGHRSVSWYQQTPGQGLQFLFEYFSETQRNKGNFPGRFSGRQFSNSRSEMNVSTLELGDSALYLCASSLSWDSPYGYTFGSGTRLTVV.

The V gene is TRBV20-1, the J gene TRBJ2-7, with D perhaps TRBD2 (6 bases). This CDR3 comprises 13 residues. Trimming removed 0 bases from V and 7 bases from J, with 13 bases in between. Germline V gives CDR1 DFQATT, CDR2 SNEGSKA (reference sequence). CDR3 DNA sequence: TGCAGTGCTAGAGAGGGACCACGGGGGGAGCAGTACTTC. This sequence encodes CSAREGPRGEQYF.

This clonotype appeared a few times. The chain carries TRBV7-2 and TRBJ1-6; D is undetermined. Germline V gene sequence: CDR1 SGHTA, CDR2 FQGNSA. This CDR3 spans 14 amino acids. V lost 4 bases to trimming and J lost 4 bases, with 8 bases between them. The CDR3 DNA is TGTGCCAGCAGCTGGAGGATTTATAATTCACCCCTCCACTTT. Residues: CASSWRIYNSPLHF. Full variable domain (outside the CDR3, taken from reference TRBV7-2 and TRBJ1-6): GAGVSQSPSNKVTEKGKDVELRCDPISGHTALYWYRQSLGQGLEFLIYFQGNSAPDKSGLPSDRFSAERTGGSVSTLTIQRTQQEDSAVYLCASSWRIYNSPLHFGNGTRLTVT.

The chain joins TRBV20-1 to TRBJ2-5; D not certain. Deletions cut 2 bases from V and 3 bases from J, with 19 bases between. The CDR3 totals 16 residues. The V gene's germline CDR1 is DFQATT and CDR2 SNEGSKA (reference sequence). Here the CDR3 reads CSARKDPVPYKETQYF. For the CDR3, the DNA is TGCAGTGCTAGAAAGGACCCCGTTCCATATAAAGAGACCCAGTACTTC.

Only a few counts were recorded for this clonotype. The chain combines TRBV20-1 with TRBJ1-6; D is possibly TRBD1 (6 bases). CDR3 length: 14 residues. Germline V gene lookup returns CDR1 DFQATT and CDR2 SNEGSKA (reference sequence). V lost 0 bases, J lost 7 bases, and 10 bases lay in between. CDR3 region: CSAREDSRNSPLHF. CDR3 nucleotides: TGCAGTGCTAGAGAGGACAGTCGGAATTCACCCCTCCACTTT.

In this sample, this clonotype turned up a few times. V usage is TRBV28 and J usage is TRBJ1-3; D remains ambiguous. Trimming took 5 bases from V and 0 from J, leaving 11 bases between them. This CDR3 is 15 amino acids long. Germline CDR1 reads MDHEN; CDR2 reads SYDVKM. The CDR3 loop is CASSRWVDSGNTIYF. The CDR3, as DNA: TGTGCCAGCAGTAGATGGGTGGACTCTGGAAACACCATATATTTT.

The V gene is TRBV27, the J gene TRBJ1-6, with TRBD1 as a possible D gene (6 bases). The CDR3 covers 15 residues. V was trimmed by 6 bases and J by 1 base, leaving 10 bases between them. Looked up from germline, CDR1 is MNHEY and CDR2 is SMNVEV (reference sequence). CDR3: CASSQGPSYNSPLHF. The DNA of the CDR3 is TGTGCCAGCAGCCAGGGGCCTTCCTATAATTCACCCCTCCACTTT.

In its sample, this clonotype was seen many times. V gene TRBV12-3 or TRBV12-4 combines with J gene TRBJ2-2; D uncertain. The CDR3 is 13 residues long. Between the trimmed V and J ends, which lost 6 bases and 0 bases, there was a span of 5 bases. This CDR3 is CASRGTNTGELFF. The CDR3 DNA reads TGTGCCAGCAGGGGTACGAACACCGGGGAGCTGTTTTTT.

This chain uses TRBV12-3 or TRBV12-4 with TRBJ1-2; TRBD1 agrees at 7 bases. This CDR3 is built from 14 residues. The J segment lost 2 bases and the V segment lost 5 bases, leaving 5 bases of the junction unmatched. For the CDR3, the DNA is TGTGCCAGCAGTCCCCAGACAGGGAACTATGGCTACACCTTC. It is translated as CASSPQTGNYGYTF.

This rearrangement joins TRBV12-3 or TRBV12-4 to TRBJ2-3; TRBD1 matches 10 bases. J lost 2 bases, V lost 5 bases, and 7 bases had no gene match. The CDR3 loop spans 16 amino acids. CDR3 residues: CASSRQGAMATDTQYF. The CDR3 nucleotides read TGTGCCAGCAGTAGACAGGGGGCGATGGCCACAGATACGCAGTATTTT.

V usage is TRBV20-1 and J usage is TRBJ2-7; TRBD1 aligns across 9 bases. CDR3 length: 15 residues. V lost 0 bases, J lost 4 bases, and 7 bases stayed unmatched. From germline, CDR1 is DFQATT and CDR2 SNEGSKA (reference sequence). CDR3 loop: CSARDSGTGNYEQYF. Here the CDR3 DNA reads TGCAGTGCTAGAGATTCGGGGACAGGGAATTACGAGCAGTACTTC.

This clonotype was detected a few times. The chain is built from TRBV2 and TRBJ2-1; 13 positions agree with TRBD2. V lost 6 bases to trimming and J lost 9 bases; unmatched junction nucleotides: 8. The CDR3 has 15 residues. The germline V gene has CDR1 SNHLY and CDR2 FYNNEI. CDR3: CASSRTSGGASEQFF. In DNA form, the CDR3 reads TGTGCCAGCAGCCGTACTAGCGGGGGGGCGAGTGAGCAGTTCTTC.

This clonotype has a handful of counts. This chain connects TRBV5-1 to TRBJ2-3; D gene ambiguous. Germline V lookup: CDR1 SGHRS, CDR2 YFSETQ. Trimming took 5 bases from V and 0 from J, leaving 10 bases between them. The CDR3 extends over 14 amino acids. CDR3 DNA sequence: TGCGCCAGCAGACAGTTTTCCAGCACAGATACGCAGTATTTT. It translates to CASRQFSSTDTQYF. The full variable domain, its missing parts supplied by reference TRBV5-1 and TRBJ2-3, is KAGVTQTPRYLIKTRGQQVTLSCSPISGHRSVSWYQQTPGQGLQFLFEYFSETQRNKGNFPGRFSGRQFSNSRSEMNVSTLELGDSALYLCASRQFSSTDTQYFGPGTRLTVL.

This clonotype was found a few times. J is TRBJ2-3 and V is TRBV7-9; the D call may be TRBD1 or TRBD2 (5 bases each). V lost 5 bases and J lost 6, with 15 bases in between. Per germline, CDR1 SEHNR and CDR2 FQNEAQ (reference sequence). The CDR3 length is 14 residues. The CDR3 DNA is TGTGCCAGCAGCATAGGGGACGGGCCGGATACGCAGTATTTT. This sequence encodes CASSIGDGPDTQYF.

This chain links TRBV5-4 with TRBJ2-1, with TRBD2 as a possible D gene (6 bases). Trimming took 1 base from V and 7 from J, leaving 15 bases between them. CDR1 is SGHNT and CDR2 is YYREEE in the germline V gene (reference sequence). There are 15 residues in the CDR3. CDR3 sequence reads: CASSLRGKQWNEQFF. CDR3 coding DNA: TGTGCCAGCAGCTTGCGGGGGAAGCAGTGGAATGAGCAGTTCTTC.

CDR3 nucleotide sequence: TGTGCCAGCAGTTTACAGGCCCACTATGGCTACACCTTC. It is translated as CASSLQAHYGYTF. The genes are TRBV12-3 or TRBV12-4 and TRBJ1-2; no firm D call. V was cut by 2 bases and J by 3 bases, with 7 bases left in between. This CDR3 spans 13 amino acids.

The chain links TRBV7-9 to TRBJ2-7; no clear D gene. The CDR3 contains 13 residues. Germline loops: CDR1 SEHNR, CDR2 FQNEAQ (reference sequence). Deletions cut 5 bases from V and 3 bases from J, with 11 bases between. The CDR3 region is CASSTILYYEQYF. The DNA of the CDR3 is TGTGCCAGCAGCACGATCCTTTACTACGAGCAGTACTTC.

The J gene is TRBJ2-5, the V gene TRBV20-1; weak D call: TRBD1 (6 bases). V lost 7 bases and J lost 2, with 14 bases in between. The germline V gene encodes CDR1 DFQATT and CDR2 SNEGSKA (reference sequence). The CDR3 is 13 residues long. CDR3 residues: CSESSRGQETQYF. Here the CDR3 DNA reads TGCAGTGAATCCTCCAGGGGACAAGAGACCCAGTACTTC.

This clonotype was recorded a few times. CDR3 amino acids: CSGASGGAGADTQYF. The CDR3 nucleotides are TGCAGTGGGGCTAGCGGGGGGGCCGGGGCAGATACGCAGTATTTT. The chain has TRBV20-1 and TRBJ2-3; TRBD2 matches at 12 bases. Germline V gene data show CDR1 as DFQATT and CDR2 as SNEGSKA (reference sequence). The CDR3 is 15 amino acids. V dropped 7 bases and J dropped 4; count of bases not matched to a gene: 9.

The rearrangement joins TRBV4-1 to TRBJ1-1; D unclear. The CDR3 totals 16 residues. Germline V gene lookup returns CDR1 MGHRA and CDR2 YSYEKL. V was shortened by 3 bases and J by 1 base, with 15 bases between the two germline ends. CDR3 sequence reads: CASSHPPSTWNTEAFF. DNA for the CDR3: TGCGCCAGCAGCCATCCTCCCTCGACCTGGAACACTGAAGCTTTCTTT.

This clonotype has just a few counts. The chain links TRBV29-1 to TRBJ2-5; 9 bases map to TRBD1. Germline-derived CDR1 and CDR2 are SQVTM and ANQGSEA. The CDR3 is 15 residues long. V lost 4 bases and J lost 1; bases outside the gene matches: 7. The CDR3 region is CSVAKQGALQETQYF. The CDR3 DNA reads as TGCAGCGTTGCAAAACAGGGGGCCCTCCAAGAGACCCAGTACTTC.

Of note for this clonotype: The junction differs from germline at one of its ends, possibly a read error. The chain links TRBV6-5 to TRBJ2-3; D possibly matches TRBD1 or TRBD2 (5 bases each). The germline gives CDR1 MNHEY, CDR2 SVGAGI. This CDR3 is built from 18 residues. This CDR3 reads CASSSVRRGGASKDTQYF. The CDR3 nucleotides read TGTGCCAGCAGTTCCGTGAGAAGGGGTGGGGCTAGCAAAGATACGCAGTATTTT.

This clonotype was observed a handful of times. The chain carries TRBV10-3 and TRBJ2-1; the D is unclear. This CDR3 region has 15 residues. The germline CDR1 and CDR2 sequences are ENHRY and SYGVKD. Between the trimmed V and J ends, which lost 2 bases and 0 bases, there was a span of 8 bases. The CDR3 DNA is TGTGCCATCAGTGAGAGTCAGAGCTCCTACAATGAGCAGTTCTTC. Translation gives CAISESQSSYNEQFF.

This clonotype came up a few times. The V and J genes are TRBV5-5 and TRBJ2-3, with D perhaps matching TRBD1 (6 bases). This CDR3 comprises 15 residues. Germline CDR1 reads SGHKS; CDR2 reads YYEKEE (reference sequence). Between the trimmed V and J ends, which lost 4 bases and 1 base, there was a span of 13 bases. The CDR3 region has the DNA TGTGCCAGCAGCCAGGACAGAACCCGCACAGATACGCAGTATTTT. The encoded protein is CASSQDRTRTDTQYF.

CDR3 sequence (DNA): TGTGCCAGCAGCTCCCGGGACAGGGGGAATGAGCAGTTCTTC. Translating it yields CASSSRDRGNEQFF. The chain couples TRBV7-6 to TRBJ2-1, with 11 bases matching TRBD1. The CDR3 loop spans 14 amino acids. J gave up 7 bases and V 4 bases, and 3 bases lay outside the gene matches. CDR1 and CDR2 from the germline V gene are SGHVS and FNYEAQ.

This chain joins TRBV3-1 and TRBJ2-5; D gene uncertain. The length of the CDR3 is 13 residues. Trimming took off 0 bases at V and 2 bases at J, with 4 bases between the two ends. The germline gives CDR1 LGHDT, CDR2 YNNKEL (reference sequence). The CDR3 bases are TGTGCCAGCAGCCAAGAGTTTCAAGAGACCCAGTACTTC. It encodes CASSQEFQETQYF.